This TCR beta chain was captured by sequencing in a study of control samples from healthy donors and cancer patients. This CDR3 is 11 amino acids long. The germline V gene has CDR1 MGHDK and CDR2 SYGVNS. Trimming took 8 bases from V and 3 from J, leaving 7 bases between them. The repertoire was sequenced with immunoSEQ multiplex PCR; TCRdb's copy has only in-frame clones and lacks some. The top ten clones hold over 0.75% of a sample with 91,000 or so clones, approximately 89% of them seen once. V is TRBV25-1 and J is TRBJ1-1; the D is unclear. The sequencing input was blood. The clonotype comes from a woman under 40 in good health. The CDR3 spells CASQDYTEAFF. The CDR3 DNA reads as TGTGCCAGCCAGGACTACACTGAAGCTTTCTTT.